This T cell receptor beta chain was profiled in a study of cytomegalovirus exposure and HLA in healthy donors. Study-level findings and limits: Cytomegalovirus-associated TCR beta chains were listed, numbering 164. TRBV6-2, TRBV6-3 and some other V segments were excluded as indistinguishable.

The table lists this clone with a few counts. What it binds is not known. PCR used 60 Vbeta primers and 13 Jbeta primers. Sequenced by immunoSEQ multiplex PCR; TCRdb stores in-frame clones only, minus some. The sample carries some 150,000 clones, about 10% recorded once. Each donor's status was that of a healthy bone marrow donor. The CDR3 covers 14 residues. Per the germline V gene, CDR1 is SGHNT and CDR2 is YENEEA. Trimming removed 5 bases from V and 6 bases from J, with 17 bases in between. This TCR came from a woman aged 40 to 50 in good health and CMV-seropositive. Sequencing was carried out using PBMCs. The genes are TRBV11-3 and TRBJ2-7; tentatively, D is TRBD2 (5 bases). CDR3 sequence: CASSPSPGEREQYF. CDR3 in DNA: TGTGCCAGCAGCCCATCCCCCGGGGAGCGCGAGCAGTACTTC. The full variable domain, completed using reference TRBV11-3 and TRBJ2-7, is EAGVVQSPRYKIIEKKQPVAFWCNPISGHNTLYWYLQNLGQGPELLIRYENEEAVDDSQLPKDRFSAERLKGVDSTLKIQPAELGDSAVYLCASSPSPGEREQYFGPGTRLTVT.